Each of the 10 T cell receptor beta chains below was sequenced from the same sample in a study of T cells in Graves' hyperthyroidism and ophthalmopathy. TCR beta CDR3 regions were amplified from RNA transcripts. HTBI primers were employed in a first-round RT-PCR of the TCR CDR3. A single record per CDR3 protein comes from TCRdb applying MiXCR to the multiplex PCR reads. The table shows 490,000 or so distinct CDR3 sequences, with 20% occurring only once. Sequences were obtained from blood. These receptors were taken from a middle-aged man with Graves' ophthalmopathy.

This clonotype was recorded at least ten times. The chain is built from TRBV3-1 and TRBJ2-3; a possible D gene is TRBD2 (7 bases). Germline loops: CDR1 LGHDT, CDR2 YNNKEL (reference sequence). V shed 4 bases and J shed 8 bases, with 19 bases lying between them. The length of the CDR3 is 15 residues. The CDR3 spells CASSLTSGGGPTQYF. As DNA, the CDR3 is TGTGCCAGCAGCCTGACTAGTGGGGGGGGGCCTACGCAGTATTTT.

This clonotype has a count of ten or more. The chain couples TRBV7-2 to TRBJ2-1; the match to TRBD2 covers 16 bases. The CDR3 length is 17 residues. Looked up from germline, CDR1 is SGHTA and CDR2 is FQGNSA. V was pared by 2 bases and J by 9 bases, with 7 bases of the junction left unmatched. CDR3 in amino acids: CASSLWGTSGRATEQFF. The CDR3, as DNA: TGTGCCAGCAGCTTATGGGGGACTAGCGGGAGGGCCACTGAGCAGTTCTTC.

This clonotype showed up many times. The V call is TRBV11-2, the J call TRBJ2-7, with D possibly called TRBD1 or TRBD2 (5 bases each). Germline lookup yields CDR1 SGHAT and CDR2 FQNNGV. The CDR3 is 16 residues long. V was trimmed by 5 bases and J by 7 bases, leaving 24 bases between them. CDR3 loop: CASSPLLGTGFEEQYF. For the CDR3, the DNA is TGTGCCAGCAGCCCGCTGTTAGGGACGGGTTTTGAAGAGCAGTACTTC.

The rearrangement uses TRBV20-1 and TRBJ2-2; D might be TRBD1 or TRBD2, each matching 5 bases. CDR1 and CDR2 (germline): DFQATT, SNEGSKA (reference sequence). Trimming took off 1 base at V and 8 bases at J, with 17 bases between the two ends. CDR3 length: 15 amino acids. The CDR3: CSARVYGTTLGELFF. CDR3 nucleotides: TGCAGTGCTAGAGTATATGGGACCACCCTGGGGGAGCTGTTTTTT.

About this clonotype: A read error may explain this, as a much larger clone is one base away. The rearrangement uses TRBV6-2 or TRBV6-3 and TRBJ2-7; no definite D call. Germline CDR1 reads MNHEY; CDR2 reads SVGEGT. CDR3 length: 14 residues. The DNA for the CDR3 is TGTGCCAGCAGTAAGGTAGTGGGGTCCTTCGAGCAGTACTTC. As protein: CASSKVVGSFEQYF.

This clonotype was observed a handful of times. This chain uses TRBV30 with TRBJ1-6, with 10 nucleotides matching TRBD1. The CDR3 sequence is 16 residues long. Germline CDR1 is GTSNPN and CDR2 is SVGIG (reference sequence). Trimming at V came to 1 base and at J to 11 bases, leaving 11 bases not matched to a gene. The CDR3, as DNA: TGTGCCTGGAGTGCCACCTCGGGACAGGGGAAGACACCCCTCCACTTT. Amino acids: CAWSATSGQGKTPLHF.

Turning to this clonotype: A much larger clone differs from this one at a single base, so this may be a read error. V gene TRBV20-1 combines with J gene TRBJ2-7, with 11 bases lining up with TRBD2. This CDR3 contains 16 residues. CDR1 DFQATT and CDR2 SNEGSKA come from the germline V gene (reference sequence). The DNA for the CDR3 is TGCAGTGCTAGACCTCCACAAGGACTAGCGGGTTACGGGCAGTACTTC. This encodes CSARPPQGLAGYGQYF.

V usage is TRBV9 and J usage is TRBJ2-1; 8 bases are shared with TRBD2. The CDR3 spans 21 residues. Germline V gene data show CDR1 as SGDLS and CDR2 as YYNGEE. The trim removed 4 bases at V and 4 bases at J, leaving 25 bases unmatched. In DNA, the CDR3 is TGTGCCAGCAGCCTCCCCGGGGGCGGGAGGCTTGAGGGAGTAGGGTACAATGAGCAGTTCTTC. It translates to CASSLPGGGRLEGVGYNEQFF.

This clonotype was counted a few times. The V gene is TRBV12-3 or TRBV12-4, the J gene TRBJ1-5, with 8 nucleotides matching TRBD1. Trimming cost V 4 bases and J 2 bases; bases outside gene matches: 4. The CDR3 has 15 residues. DNA for the CDR3: TGTGCCAGCAGTTCCAGGGGGCCCGGCAATCAGCCCCAGCATTTT. Protein sequence: CASSSRGPGNQPQHF.

This clonotype was recorded at least ten times. The chain couples TRBV3-1 to TRBJ2-7; D remains ambiguous. CDR1 and CDR2 (germline): LGHDT, YNNKEL (reference sequence). The CDR3 is 14 residues long. Trimming cost V 3 bases and J 0 bases, with 9 bases left between them. CDR3 nucleotides: TGTGCCAGCAGCCATGGGGTTACCTCCTACGAGCAGTACTTC. Translated: CASSHGVTSYEQYF.